The 27 T cell receptor beta chains below come from one sample, sequenced in a study of T cells in Graves' hyperthyroidism and ophthalmopathy. Amplification of TCR beta CDR3 regions used RNA as the template. With the HTBI primer set, the TCR CDR3 went through a first round of RT-PCR. TCRdb reprocessed the multiplex PCR reads via MiXCR and lists one record per CDR3 protein. This table holds approximately 400,000 distinct CDR3 sequences, just under 15% found once. Sequenced: blood. Receptors originate from a woman aged 25 to 39 with Graves' hyperthyroidism.

This clonotype was recorded many times. The chain joins TRBV28 to TRBJ2-3; 10 bases fit TRBD2. This CDR3 comprises 15 residues. J lost 3 bases, V lost 6 bases, and 6 bases had no gene match. From germline, CDR1 is MDHEN and CDR2 SYDVKM. The CDR3 region is CASSKGLAATDTQYF. The CDR3 DNA reads as TGTGCCAGCAGCAAAGGACTAGCGGCAACAGATACGCAGTATTTT.

This clonotype came up a few times. The gene calls are TRBV9 and TRBJ2-1; D is unclear. The germline V and J ends were trimmed by 2 bases and 3 bases, with 6 bases remaining between them. The germline gives CDR1 SGDLS, CDR2 YYNGEE. The CDR3 runs 13 residues. The CDR3 here is CASSVADYNEQFF. The CDR3 DNA reads as TGTGCCAGCAGCGTGGCGGACTACAATGAGCAGTTCTTC.

This clonotype has a count of ten or more. The genes are TRBV6-2 or TRBV6-3 and TRBJ2-7; D not resolved. The CDR3 runs 19 residues. Trimming stripped 0 bases from V and 2 bases from J, with 23 bases between. Germline V CDR1 and CDR2: MNHEY, SVGEGT. The CDR3 DNA is TGTGCCAGCAGTTACTCGAGCCCCTCTATCAGCGCCGACACCTACGAGCAGTACTTC. It is translated as CASSYSSPSISADTYEQYF.

This clonotype was detected ten times or more. The rearrangement joins TRBV29-1 to TRBJ2-1, with 7 nucleotides matching TRBD2. Trimming at V came to 8 bases and at J to 6 bases, leaving 7 bases not matched to a gene. Germline CDR1 reads SQVTM; CDR2 reads ANQGSEA. The CDR3 loop spans 12 amino acids. The CDR3 nucleotides read TGCAGCCGAGGCGGGAGAGGCAATGAGCAGTTCTTC. Protein sequence: CSRGGRGNEQFF.

This clonotype was recorded at least ten times. V is TRBV28 and J is TRBJ2-7, with D tentatively TRBD1 or TRBD2 (5 bases each). V gave up 5 bases and J gave up 5 bases, with 22 bases separating them. The CDR3 length is 16 residues. Germline V gives CDR1 MDHEN, CDR2 SYDVKM. CDR3 sequence reads: CASSAPLGDPRHEQYF. The DNA of the CDR3 is TGTGCCAGCAGTGCACCTCTCGGGGACCCCAGGCACGAGCAGTACTTC.

Many counts were recorded for this clonotype. The chain recombines TRBV30 with TRBJ2-1; perhaps TRBD2 as D (5 bases). CDR1 is GTSNPN and CDR2 is SVGIG in the germline V gene (reference sequence). CDR3 length equals 12 residues. V was pared by 5 bases and J by 7 bases, with 12 bases between. The CDR3 nucleotides are TGTGCCTGGGAGCGGTTTAGGAATGAGCAGTTCTTC. Amino acid sequence: CAWERFRNEQFF.

This clonotype came up many times. The chain joins TRBV20-1 to TRBJ1-1, with TRBD1 as a possible D gene (6 bases). The germline gives CDR1 DFQATT, CDR2 SNEGSKA (reference sequence). The length of the CDR3 is 13 residues. Between the trimmed V and J ends, which lost 5 bases and 3 bases, there was a span of 13 bases. The CDR3 reads CSAAPTGDTEAFF. The CDR3 nucleotides read TGCAGTGCTGCTCCGACAGGTGACACTGAAGCTTTCTTT.

This sequence joins TRBV6-2 or TRBV6-3 and TRBJ2-5, with TRBD1 matching over 9 bases. The CDR3 is made up of 13 amino acids. J lost 3 bases, V lost 6 bases, and 2 bases had no gene match. Germline CDR1 reads MNHEY; CDR2 reads SVGEGT. The CDR3 sequence: CASRRQGEETQYF. CDR3 coding DNA: TGTGCCAGCAGGCGACAGGGGGAAGAGACCCAGTACTTC.

The chain is built from TRBV5-1 and TRBJ2-1; D not certain. Germline V CDR1 and CDR2: SGHRS, YFSETQ. V was trimmed by 4 bases and J by 8 bases, leaving 16 bases between them. This CDR3 comprises 14 residues. The CDR3 nucleotides are TGCGCCAGCAGCCTACAGAAACCATTGGATGAGCAGTTCTTC. Amino acids: CASSLQKPLDEQFF.

The chain combines TRBV28 with TRBJ2-7, with D hard to call. Germline assignment: CDR1 MDHEN and CDR2 SYDVKM. This CDR3 has 10 amino acids. V was pared by 8 bases and J by 7 bases, with 9 bases between. CDR3 amino acids: CASGWGEQYF. The CDR3 DNA reads TGTGCCAGCGGGTGGGGAGAGCAGTACTTC.

This clonotype was observed many times. The chain joins TRBV28 to TRBJ2-5, with TRBD1 as a possible D gene (6 bases). This CDR3 contains 17 residues. Trimming cost V 2 bases and J 0 bases, with 16 bases left between them. Germline CDR1 and CDR2: MDHEN and SYDVKM. The CDR3 coding sequence is TGTGCCAGCAGTTTAGGACAGCCTGGGGCTTACCAAGAGACCCAGTACTTC. It specifies CASSLGQPGAYQETQYF.

This clonotype has a handful of counts. The rearrangement uses TRBV2 and TRBJ2-1; 8 nucleotides match TRBD2. This CDR3 contains 18 residues. The V segment lost 2 bases and the J segment 0 bases; nucleotides outside the gene matches: 9. Germline V gives CDR1 SNHLY, CDR2 FYNNEI. CDR3 sequence reads: CASSEWASGRSSYNEQFF. DNA of the CDR3: TGTGCCAGCAGTGAATGGGCTAGCGGGCGGAGCTCCTACAATGAGCAGTTCTTC.

A few counts support this clonotype. The chain's CDR3 is CASSQYKGAAQYF. Written as DNA, the CDR3 is TGTGCCAGCAGCCAGTACAAGGGGGCTGCCCAGTACTTC. V and J are TRBV16 and TRBJ2-5, with 7 bases matching TRBD1. This CDR3 is built from 13 residues. Germline V lookup: CDR1 KGHSY, CDR2 FQNENV. The ends lost 3 bases at V and 9 bases at J; junction bases unmatched: 7. The full variable domain, its missing parts supplied by reference TRBV16 and TRBJ2-5, is GEEVAQTPKHLVRGEGQKAKLYCAPIKGHSYVFWYQQVLKNEFKFLISFQNENVFDETGMPKERFSAKCLPNSPCSLEIQATKLEDSAVYFCASSQYKGAAQYFGPGTRLLVL.

This clonotype was seen at least ten times. The chain combines TRBV28 with TRBJ1-1; tentatively, D is TRBD1 (5 bases). Germline CDR1 reads MDHEN; CDR2 reads SYDVKM. V lost 8 bases, J lost 2 bases, and 21 bases lay in between. CDR3 length: 16 residues. CDR3 sequence (DNA): TGTGCCAGCTCGTCAGAGGGGCTGTCGGACAACACTGAAGCTTTCTTT. This sequence encodes CASSSEGLSDNTEAFF.

This clonotype was observed a handful of times. CDR3 DNA: TGTGCCAGCAGCCAACCCCCACAGGGGACGTCAGTGAATGAGCAGTTCTTC. This codes for CASSQPPQGTSVNEQFF. V gene TRBV14 combines with J gene TRBJ2-1; 7 bases are a match to TRBD1. This CDR3 is built from 17 residues. Trimming at V came to 2 bases and at J to 7 bases, leaving 14 bases not matched to a gene. Germline CDR1 is SGHDN and CDR2 is FVKESK.

The V call is TRBV12-3 or TRBV12-4, the J call TRBJ2-1; D remains ambiguous. The V and J ends lost 0 bases and 3 bases respectively, with 9 bases between them. This CDR3 has 15 amino acids. The DNA for the CDR3 is TGTGCCAGCAGTTTAGCTACCTTACTCTACAATGAGCAGTTCTTC. It is translated as CASSLATLLYNEQFF.

The rearrangement links TRBV10-3 to TRBJ2-1; 8 nucleotides match TRBD2. Germline trimming cut 8 bases from V and 9 bases from J; bases unmatched to any gene: 18. In germline, CDR1 is ENHRY, CDR2 SYGVKD. The CDR3 sequence is 16 residues long. In DNA, the CDR3 is TGTGCCATCGGAGGGCAAAGCGGGAGTTCTCGAGGTGAGCAGTTCTTC. Translation gives CAIGGQSGSSRGEQFF.

Comment on this clonotype: A read error may explain this, as a much larger clone is one base away. This chain links TRBV2 with TRBJ2-2; the match to TRBD2 covers 13 bases. CDR1 SNHLY and CDR2 FYNNEI come from the germline V gene. J was trimmed by 1 base and V by 9 bases; bases with no gene match: 8. The CDR3 is 17 residues long. This chain's CDR3 is CARRAGTSGMNTGELFF. The CDR3 bases are TGTGCCAGAAGGGCCGGGACTAGCGGGATGAACACCGGGGAGCTGTTTTTT.

This clonotype was counted a single time. This could be a read error, since a much larger clone is one nucleotide away. The chain uses TRBV6-2 or TRBV6-3 and TRBJ2-5; 9 nucleotides line up with TRBD2. The germline CDR1 and CDR2 sequences are MNHEY and SVGEGT. The CDR3 totals 16 residues. The CDR3: CASSAGLAGETEAQYF. The DNA for the CDR3 is TGTGCCAGCAGTGCGGGATTAGCGGGAGAAACAGAGGCCCAGTACTTC.

V gene TRBV7-9 combines with J gene TRBJ2-7, with D possibly being TRBD2 (6 bases). Germline V gene lookup returns CDR1 SEHNR and CDR2 FQNEAQ (reference sequence). There are 15 residues in the CDR3. The ends were cut back, 4 bases at V and 2 bases at J, with 15 bases in the middle. For the CDR3, the DNA is TGTGCCAGCAGCTCCACCGGGACTTGGACCTACGAGCAGTACTTC. This encodes CASSSTGTWTYEQYF.

The sample holds one count of this clonotype. One end of the junction varies from germline; a read error may be responsible. The chain's CDR3 is CASSLRTYLGHTF. As DNA, the CDR3 is TGTGCCAGCAGCTTAAGGACGTACCTTGGCCACACCTTC. The V gene is TRBV7-9, the J gene TRBJ1-2; unclear D gene. The CDR3 consists of 13 residues. Germline lookup yields CDR1 SEHNR and CDR2 FQNEAQ (reference sequence).

The chain is built from TRBV20-1 and TRBJ2-1; TRBD1 matches 7 bases. Germline CDR1 DFQATT, CDR2 SNEGSKA (reference sequence). This CDR3 contains 15 residues. Germline trimming cut 4 bases from V and 7 bases from J; bases unmatched to any gene: 13. CDR3 DNA sequence: TGCAGTGCTATGAGGGGGACAGCCGGTGGAAATGAGCAGTTCTTC. It encodes CSAMRGTAGGNEQFF.

The V and J genes are TRBV7-2 and TRBJ2-2; D possibly corresponds to TRBD2 (5 bases). Germline V gives CDR1 SGHTA, CDR2 FQGNSA. V lost 3 bases and J lost 2, with 7 bases in between. The CDR3 has 14 amino acids. CDR3 loop: CASSFGLNTGELFF. CDR3 DNA: TGTGCCAGCAGCTTTGGACTCAACACCGGGGAGCTGTTTTTT.

This clonotype was seen more than once but under ten times. The chain links TRBV6-1 to TRBJ1-1; D is ambiguous. Deletions cut 5 bases from V and 0 bases from J, with 13 bases between. Per the germline V gene, CDR1 is MNHNS and CDR2 is SASEGT. CDR3 length: 15 amino acids. CDR3 coding DNA: TGTGCCAGCAGTTACAAGCCAGCCATGAACACTGAAGCTTTCTTT. Encoded protein: CASSYKPAMNTEAFF.

A note on this clonotype: Since a much larger clone is just one base distant, this may be a read error. The gene calls are TRBV13 and TRBJ2-5; perhaps D is TRBD1 or TRBD2 (5 bases each). The germline V gene encodes CDR1 PRHDT and CDR2 FYEKMQ (reference sequence). This CDR3 is 13 amino acids long. The CDR3 nucleotides are TGTGTCAGCAGCGAGGGACCCGGAGAGACCCAGTACTTC. This gives the protein CVSSEGPGETQYF.

This clonotype came up many times. This sequence joins TRBV6-1 and TRBJ1-2; D gene uncertain. Deletions cut 5 bases from V and 2 bases from J, with 9 bases between. CDR1 and CDR2 (germline): MNHNS, SASEGT. This CDR3 has 13 residues. CDR3 nucleotides: TGTGCCAGCAGTTCGGACGACAACTATGGCTACACCTTC. Translating gives CASSSDDNYGYTF.

This clonotype showed up many times. The J gene is TRBJ1-3, the V gene TRBV29-1; tentative D call: TRBD1 (5 bases). V shed 7 bases and J shed 0 bases, with 16 bases lying between them. Germline V CDR1 and CDR2: SQVTM, ANQGSEA. The CDR3 length is 15 residues. Here the CDR3 DNA reads TGCAGCGCCTCGACAGCGTCACCCTCTGGAAACACCATATATTTT. Its translation is CSASTASPSGNTIYF.